A selection of T cell receptor beta chains follows, all from one sample in a study of shared clonotypes between healthy human individuals. Here immunoSEQ multiplex PCR was the method, and the copy in TCRdb shows in-frame clones only, minus some. The repertoire consists of about 2.4 million clones, with roughly 93% occurring once and the leading ten covering 0.35% to 0.45%. The sequencing sample was made of naive CD4+ T cells from PBMCs. Source of these receptors: a man younger than 35 in good health. Some clones in this sample may be carry-over from other donors' samples. CDR3s include the opening cysteine and the closing phenylalanine or tryptophan. D genes are given only for firm matches. Clone size is stated in some rows and not others, as once, few, many or a class when expanded.

V: TRBV9; size: .; D: .; J: TRBJ2-7; CDR3: CASSVGSGSYEQYF; DNA: TGTGCCAGCAGCGTAGGAAGCGGTTCCTACGAGCAGTACTTC
V: TRBV30; size: .; D: .; J: TRBJ1-2; CDR3: CASHRGDYGYTF; DNA: TGTGCCTCCCATCGGGGGGACTATGGCTACACCTTC
V: TRBV7-2; size: .; D: TRBD2; J: TRBJ2-1; CDR3: CASSHLTSGRSYNEQFF; DNA: TGTGCCAGCAGCCATCTGACTAGCGGGAGGTCCTACAATGAGCAGTTCTTC
V: TRBV2; size: .; D: .; J: TRBJ2-7; CDR3: CASTSPPGLPTSYEQYF; DNA: TGTGCCAGCACCTCTCCGCCAGGACTACCTACCTCCTACGAGCAGTACTTC
V: TRBV2; size: .; D: .; J: TRBJ1-3; CDR3: CASSEERGGNTIYF; DNA: TGTGCCAGCAGTGAAGAGAGGGGTGGAAACACCATATATTTT
V: TRBV27; size: once; D: .; J: TRBJ1-2; CDR3: CASSLSRSYGYTF; DNA: TGTGCCAGCAGTTTATCGCGAAGCTATGGCTACACCTTC
V: TRBV7-2; size: .; D: .; J: TRBJ2-4; CDR3: CASSPGTAPIAYF; DNA: TGTGCCAGCAGCCCCGGGACCGCTCCAATCGCGTACTTC
V: TRBV2; size: .; D: TRBD2; J: TRBJ2-7; CDR3: CASSEELTSGSYEQYF; DNA: TGTGCCAGCAGTGAGGAGTTGACTAGCGGATCCTACGAGCAGTACTTC
V: TRBV7-9; size: .; D: TRBD2; J: TRBJ2-1; CDR3: CASSKVGGKDEQFF; DNA: TGTGCCAGCAGCAAAGTGGGGGGGAAGGATGAGCAGTTCTTC
V: TRBV7-2; size: .; D: TRBD2; J: TRBJ2-2; CDR3: CASSLRTSGSTTGELFF; DNA: TGTGCCAGCAGCTTAAGGACTAGCGGGAGTACCACCGGGGAGCTGTTTTTT
V: TRBV15; size: once; D: .; J: TRBJ2-7; CDR3: CATSRAAHLSYEQYF; DNA: TGTGCCACCAGCAGAGCGGCACATCTCTCCTACGAGCAGTACTTC
V: TRBV10-2; size: .; D: TRBD1; J: TRBJ1-1; CDR3: CASITGGSGTEAFF; DNA: TGCGCCAGTATAACAGGGGGTTCGGGGACTGAAGCTTTCTTT
V: TRBV27; size: .; D: TRBD1; J: TRBJ1-5; CDR3: CASSLHGDRGIYSNQPQHF; DNA: TGTGCCAGCAGTTTACACGGCGACAGGGGAATTTATAGCAATCAGCCCCAGCATTTT
V: TRBV30; size: .; D: .; J: TRBJ2-2; CDR3: CAWSLGGLTGELFF; DNA: TGTGCCTGGAGTCTCGGCGGGCTCACCGGGGAGCTGTTTTTT
V: TRBV6-5; size: .; D: .; J: TRBJ2-1; CDR3: CASSKSSSYNEQFF; DNA: TGTGCCAGCTCCAAAAGCAGCTCCTACAATGAGCAGTTCTTC
V: TRBV10-2; size: .; D: .; J: TRBJ2-4; CDR3: CASSDRPTGDIQYF; DNA: TGCGCCAGCAGTGATCGGCCTACCGGGGACATTCAGTACTTC
V: TRBV5-1; size: .; D: .; J: TRBJ1-2; CDR3: CASSSGPNGYTF; DNA: TGCGCCAGCAGCTCCGGGCCTAATGGCTACACCTTC
V: TRBV29-1; size: .; D: .; J: TRBJ2-3; CDR3: CSVDRSGDTQYF; DNA: TGCAGCGTTGACAGGTCGGGGGACACGCAGTATTTT
V: TRBV27; size: .; D: .; J: TRBJ2-3; CDR3: CASSYLLGADTQYF; DNA: TGTGCCAGCAGTTACCTACTAGGCGCAGATACGCAGTATTTT
V: TRBV19; size: .; D: .; J: TRBJ2-2; CDR3: CASSMPETELFF; DNA: TGTGCCAGTAGTATGCCGGAGACGGAGCTGTTTTTT
V: TRBV6-1; size: .; D: .; J: TRBJ2-1; CDR3: CASSEGVRFF; DNA: TGTGCCAGCTCTGAGGGGGTTCGGTTCTTC
V: TRBV10-2; size: .; D: .; J: TRBJ2-7; CDR3: CASSRSDYEQYF; DNA: TGCGCCAGCAGTCGTAGTGACTACGAGCAGTACTTC
V: TRBV25-1; size: once; D: TRBD2; J: TRBJ2-5; CDR3: CASGRSGGGETQYF; DNA: TGTGCCAGCGGGAGGTCGGGAGGAGGAGAGACCCAGTACTTC